This is a list of T cell receptor beta chains from one sample in a study of T cell changes during pregnancy in multiple sclerosis. This table comes from immunoSEQ multiplex PCR, and its TCRdb copy is limited to in-frame clones, with some not included. The data show about 29,000 clones, about 88% seen once. Specimen: CD8+ T cells from peripheral blood mononuclear cells, collected after pregnancy. All receptors derive from a female donor with multiple sclerosis, enrolled in a pregnancy study. Each CDR3 is given with its conserved first and last residue.

>TRBV11-2|TRBJ2-1
CASSLGANEQFF
>TRBV6-1|TRBJ2-3
CASSESQGRADTQYF
>TRBV21-1|TRBJ2-3
CASSKQGGTSGKRSTDTQYF
>TRBV10-3|TRBJ2-7
CAISDLDRGDEQYF
>TRBV4-2|TRBJ2-1
CASSQEPGTSGTPENEQFF
>TRBV27|TRBJ1-1
CASYPTGGEAFF
>TRBV7-9|TRBJ2-1
CASSLTSGAYNEQFF
>TRBV13|TRBJ1-1
CASSTPTVNTEAFF
>TRBV11-2|TRBJ2-2
CASSLTSGMDTGELFF
>TRBV28|TRBJ2-1
CASSLAKRPPGDEQFF
>TRBV28|TRBJ2-4
CASSLWTRNIQYF
>TRBV19|TRBJ2-1
CASSIVLSGNEQFF
>TRBV27|TRBJ2-2
CASSLQDTGELFF
>TRBV30|TRBJ2-7
CAWSPSVPKSEQYF
>TRBV28|TRBJ1-1
CASSPVQGAVAEAFF
>TRBV2|TRBJ1-3
CASSDSRASSGNTIYF
>TRBV29-1|TRBJ2-7
CSTTVLSGGSYEQYF
>TRBV27|TRBJ1-2
CASSGTGEGYGYTF
>TRBV10-3|TRBJ2-5
CAISEPGQGIETQYF
>TRBV10-3|TRBJ1-1
CAIRASGQGPMNTEAFF
>TRBV5-1|TRBJ1-4
CASSLQGAGEKLFF
>TRBV7-9|TRBJ1-1
CASNRQGLGVGTEAFF